This T cell receptor (beta chain) appears in the sequencing data of a study of blood T cell repertoires in COVID-19. Measured with immunoSEQ multiplex PCR; TCRdb has only the in-frame clones, and not every one. The sample yields 95,000 to 150,000 clones, about nine tenths seen once. The V end was cut by 2 bases, the J end by 0 bases, with 11 bases between. The CDR3 runs to 15 residues. From germline, CDR1 is GTSNPN and CDR2 SVGIG (reference sequence). This TCR was recovered from a man between 40 and 49 years old with acute or convalescent COVID-19. The sequencing input was peripheral blood. This chain connects TRBV30 to TRBJ1-5; D is possibly TRBD1 (5 bases). The CDR3 DNA follows: TGTGCCTGGAGTAGGGGCCGGAATAGCAATCAGCCCCAGCATTTT. Protein sequence: CAWSRGRNSNQPQHF.